The clone carrying this TCR beta chain was observed many times. Preparation of the TCRbeta library used unique molecular identifiers. TCRdb recomputed calls from the PCR reads with MiXCR, one row per CDR3 protein. The sample has 640,000 or so distinct CDR3 sequences, 16% seen once. Trimming pared 0 bases from V and 0 bases from J, leaving 11 bases between. The CDR3 extends over 16 amino acids. From germline, CDR1 is ENHRY and CDR2 SYGVKD. This sample stems from a study of T-cell reconstitution after alpha-beta-depleted transplantation in children. Specimen: PBMCs from the stem cell graft donor, collected from the stem cell graft. The chain employs TRBV10-3 and TRBJ1-1, with TRBD1 as a possible D gene (6 bases). The clonotype comes from a human donor who donated a stem cell graft to a child with acute myeloid leukemia. The CDR3 coding sequence is TGTGCCATCAGTGAGTCGAAGACAGGATTGAACACTGAAGCTTTCTTT. Its protein is CAISESKTGLNTEAFF.